The source of this T cell receptor beta chain is a study of blood T cell repertoires in COVID-19. Study context: From the United States, Italy and Spain came samples of acute and convalescent COVID-19.

Sequencing was performed with immunoSEQ multiplex PCR; in TCRdb, only in-frame clones are kept and a portion is missing. The table shows about 200,000 clones, with around 85% occurring only once. Losses at the gene ends were 2 bases for V and 4 bases for J; bases not matched to a gene: 5. The germline V gene encodes CDR1 KGHDR and CDR2 SFDVKD. The length of the CDR3 is 15 residues. Source material: peripheral blood. The J gene is TRBJ2-5, the V gene TRBV24-1, with 8 bases lining up with TRBD1. This sequence originates from a woman of 80 years or more with acute or convalescent COVID-19. The DNA for the CDR3 is TGTGCCACCAGTGATTGGACAGGGCTACGAGAGACCCAGTACTTC. Residues: CATSDWTGLRETQYF.